The present T cell receptor beta chain was sequenced within a study of tumor-infiltrating lymphocytes in primary liver carcinoma. Study-level background: Tumors were stage T1-T3 N0M0, roughly 4 to 10 cm across.

The CDR3 has 15 residues. CDR1 is KGHDR, CDR2 SFDVKD, per germline. Notes on this clonotype: A junction boundary mismatches the germline segment, possibly from a read error.

TCR beta cDNA came from about 470 ng total RNA, primed with a constant-region primer. For TCR beta, libraries were produced by three nested multiplex PCR rounds using slightly modified ARM-PCR. Use of TRBV1-TRBV30 forward primers with a C-beta reverse primer characterized the first two PCR rounds, which lasted about 10 cycles each. TCRdb reanalysed the multiplex PCR reads using MiXCR and keeps one entry per CDR3 protein. The sample consists of 75,000 to 80,000 distinct CDR3 sequences, around 66% of them appearing once. The study co-extracted DNA and RNA from around 20-30 mg of unsorted bulk tissue. J is TRBJ2-5 and V is TRBV24-1, with 9 bases lining up with TRBD1. The TCR originated in a man aged 35 to 55 with primary liver carcinoma and hepatitis B virus infection. The sample comprised tumor-adjacent normal liver tissue. CDR3 amino acids: CVTSDFGTGSETQYF. The CDR3 bases are TGTGTCACCAGTGATTTTGGGACAGGGTCGGAGACCCAGTACTTC.